The subject of this entry is one T cell receptor (beta chain). The antigen remains unidentified. The data derive from a study of memory CD4+ T cells and cytomegalovirus serostatus. Turning to the study itself: Healthy Belgian adult donors included nine or ten CMV-positive and some 25 CMV-negative people. Whole-study results and caveats: CD4+ memory repertoires contained about 40% of the roughly 160 reported CMV TCRbeta sequences.

Single viable CD3+CD4+CD8-CD45RO+ cells were sorted as the memory CD4+ T cells. Positive selection with CD4 microbeads enriched total CD4+ T cells. In the authors' workflow: Out-of-frame sequences were removed, leaving roughly 2.1 million distinct TCRbeta sequences. TCRdb keeps only in-frame clones here, not all; method: immunoSEQ multiplex PCR. V and J calls and clone size are copied from that table; D and trimming were computed from the DNA. The table lists around 49,000 clones, roughly 78% of them singletons, with about 0.64% in the top ten. This CDR3 contains 13 residues. Germline V lookup: CDR1 MDHEN, CDR2 SYDVKM. Trimming removed 6 bases from V and 2 bases from J, with 10 bases in between.

The rearrangement uses TRBV28 and TRBJ1-1; D not certain. Sequencing was done on a sample of memory CD4+ T cells from blood. This clonotype was sampled from an adult in good health and CMV-seronegative. The CDR3 protein is CASRPSSNTEAFF. The CDR3 DNA reads as TGTGCCAGCAGACCCTCCAGCAACACTGAAGCTTTCTTT.